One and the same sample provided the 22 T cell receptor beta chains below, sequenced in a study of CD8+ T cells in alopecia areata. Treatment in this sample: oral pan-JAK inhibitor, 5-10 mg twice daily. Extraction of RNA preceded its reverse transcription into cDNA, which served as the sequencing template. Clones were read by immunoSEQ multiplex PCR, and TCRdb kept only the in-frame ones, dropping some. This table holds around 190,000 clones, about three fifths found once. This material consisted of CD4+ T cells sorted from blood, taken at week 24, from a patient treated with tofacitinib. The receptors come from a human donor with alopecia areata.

The CDR3 DNA sequence: TGTGCCAGCAGCTTACGGCCAGGGAGCGGGAGCACAGATACGCAGTATTTT. Amino acids: CASSLRPGSGSTDTQYF. The chain recombines TRBV11-2 with TRBJ2-3, with D possibly TRBD2 on 6 matching bases. This CDR3 is built from 17 residues. Germline V CDR1 and CDR2: SGHAT, FQNNGV. The V end was cut by 2 bases, the J end by 0 bases, with 15 bases between.

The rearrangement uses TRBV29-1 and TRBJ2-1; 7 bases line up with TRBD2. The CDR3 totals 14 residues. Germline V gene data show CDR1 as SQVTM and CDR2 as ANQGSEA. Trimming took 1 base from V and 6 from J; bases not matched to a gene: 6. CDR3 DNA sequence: TGCAGCGTTGAAGGGCCTAGCGGAGCCAATGAGCAGTTCTTC. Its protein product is CSVEGPSGANEQFF.

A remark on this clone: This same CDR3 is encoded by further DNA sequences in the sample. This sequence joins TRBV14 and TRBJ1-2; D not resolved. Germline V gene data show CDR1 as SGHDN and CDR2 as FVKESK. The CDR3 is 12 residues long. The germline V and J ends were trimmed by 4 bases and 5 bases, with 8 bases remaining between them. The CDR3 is CASSPGLYGYTF. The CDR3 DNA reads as TGTGCCAGCAGCCCTGGGCTTTATGGCTACACCTTC.

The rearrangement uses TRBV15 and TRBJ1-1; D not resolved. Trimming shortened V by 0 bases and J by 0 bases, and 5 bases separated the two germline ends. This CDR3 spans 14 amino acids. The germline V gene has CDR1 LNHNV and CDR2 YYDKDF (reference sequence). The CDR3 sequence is CATSRDRLNTEAFF. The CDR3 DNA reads TGTGCCACCAGCAGAGACCGCCTGAACACTGAAGCTTTCTTT.

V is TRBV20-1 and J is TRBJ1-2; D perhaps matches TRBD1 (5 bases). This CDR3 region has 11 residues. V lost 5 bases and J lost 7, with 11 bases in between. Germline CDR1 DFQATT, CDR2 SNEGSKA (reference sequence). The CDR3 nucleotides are TGCAGTGCTTTCCAGGGCCCTGGCTACACCTTC. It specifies CSAFQGPGYTF.

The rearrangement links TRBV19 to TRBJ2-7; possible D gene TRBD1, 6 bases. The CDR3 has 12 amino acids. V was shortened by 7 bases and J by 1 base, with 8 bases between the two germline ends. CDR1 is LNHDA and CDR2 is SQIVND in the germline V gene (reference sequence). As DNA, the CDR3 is TGTGCCAGTACTGGACAGTCCTACGAGCAGTACTTC. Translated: CASTGQSYEQYF.

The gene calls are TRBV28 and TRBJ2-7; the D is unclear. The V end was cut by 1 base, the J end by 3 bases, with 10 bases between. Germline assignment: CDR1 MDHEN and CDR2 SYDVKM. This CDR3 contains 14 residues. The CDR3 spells CASSLLEGFYEQYF. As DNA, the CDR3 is TGTGCCAGCAGTTTATTGGAAGGGTTCTACGAGCAGTACTTC.

The CDR3: CASSLPGLAVTDTQYF. The CDR3 DNA sequence: TGCGCCAGCAGCTTACCGGGACTAGCGGTGACAGATACGCAGTATTTT. V usage is TRBV5-1 and J usage is TRBJ2-3; 11 nucleotides line up with TRBD2. Losses at the gene ends were 2 bases for V and 3 bases for J; bases not matched to a gene: 5. The CDR3 consists of 16 residues. In germline, CDR1 is SGHRS, CDR2 YFSETQ.

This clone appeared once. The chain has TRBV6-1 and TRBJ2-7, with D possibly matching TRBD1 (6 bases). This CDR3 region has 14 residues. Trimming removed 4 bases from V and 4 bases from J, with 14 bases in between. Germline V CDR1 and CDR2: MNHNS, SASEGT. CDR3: CASSVNGQSYEQYF. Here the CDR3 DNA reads TGTGCCAGCAGTGTAAACGGACAGTCGTACGAGCAGTACTTC.

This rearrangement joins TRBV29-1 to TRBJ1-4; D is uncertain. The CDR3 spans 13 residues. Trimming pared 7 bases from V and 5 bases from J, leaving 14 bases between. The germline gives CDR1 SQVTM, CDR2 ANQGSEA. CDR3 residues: CSASRGINEKLFF. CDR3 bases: TGCAGCGCAAGCCGGGGTATAAATGAAAAACTGTTTTTT.

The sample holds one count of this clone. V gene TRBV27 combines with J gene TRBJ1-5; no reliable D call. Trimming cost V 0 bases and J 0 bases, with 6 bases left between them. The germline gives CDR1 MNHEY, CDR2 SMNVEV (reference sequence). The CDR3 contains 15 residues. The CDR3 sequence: CASSLSQYSNQPQHF. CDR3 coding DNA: TGTGCCAGCAGTTTATCTCAGTATAGCAATCAGCCCCAGCATTTT.

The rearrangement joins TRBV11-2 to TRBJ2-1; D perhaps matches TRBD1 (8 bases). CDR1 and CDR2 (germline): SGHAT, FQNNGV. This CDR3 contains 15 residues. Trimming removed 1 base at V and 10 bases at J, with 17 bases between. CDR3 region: CASSLASRGDREQFF. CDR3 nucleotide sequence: TGTGCCAGCAGCTTAGCATCTCGGGGGGACAGGGAGCAGTTCTTC. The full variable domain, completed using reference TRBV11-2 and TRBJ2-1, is EAGVAQSPRYKIIEKRQSVAFWCNPISGHATLYWYQQILGQGPKLLIQFQNNGVVDDSQLPKDRFSAERLKGVDSTLKIQPAKLEDSAVYLCASSLASRGDREQFFGPGTRLTVL.

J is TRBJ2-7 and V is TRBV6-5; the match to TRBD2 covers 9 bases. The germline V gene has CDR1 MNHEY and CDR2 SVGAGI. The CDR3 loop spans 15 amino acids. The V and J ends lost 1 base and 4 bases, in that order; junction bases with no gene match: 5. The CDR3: CASSYWRGGNYEQYF. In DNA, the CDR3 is TGTGCCAGCAGTTACTGGCGGGGGGGCAATTACGAGCAGTACTTC.

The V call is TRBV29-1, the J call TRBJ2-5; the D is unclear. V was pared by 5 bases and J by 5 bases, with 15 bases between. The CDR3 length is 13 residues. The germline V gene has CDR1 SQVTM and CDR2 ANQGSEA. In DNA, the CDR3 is TGCAGCGTTCAAGTAACGGGTGGGGAGACCCAGTACTTC. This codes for CSVQVTGGETQYF.

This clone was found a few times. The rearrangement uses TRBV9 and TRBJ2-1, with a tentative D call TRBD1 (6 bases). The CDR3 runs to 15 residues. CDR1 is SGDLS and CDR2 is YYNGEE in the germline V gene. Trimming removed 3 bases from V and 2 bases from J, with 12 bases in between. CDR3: CASSAGTRTYNEQFF. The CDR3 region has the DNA TGTGCCAGCAGCGCCGGGACAAGGACCTACAATGAGCAGTTCTTC.

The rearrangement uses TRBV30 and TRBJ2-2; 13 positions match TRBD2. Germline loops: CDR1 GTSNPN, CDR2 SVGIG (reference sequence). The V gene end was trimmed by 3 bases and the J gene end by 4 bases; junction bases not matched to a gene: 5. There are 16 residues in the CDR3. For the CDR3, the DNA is TGTGCCTGGAGCCGGGGACTAGCGGGGCCCACCGGGGAGCTGTTTTTT. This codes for CAWSRGLAGPTGELFF.

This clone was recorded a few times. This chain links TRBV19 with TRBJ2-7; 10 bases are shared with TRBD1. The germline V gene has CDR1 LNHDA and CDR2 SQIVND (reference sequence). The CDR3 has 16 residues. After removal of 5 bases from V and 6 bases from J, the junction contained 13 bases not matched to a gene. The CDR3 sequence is CASSLGTGAPAIEQYF. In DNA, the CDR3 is TGTGCCAGTAGTCTCGGGACAGGGGCTCCAGCAATCGAGCAGTACTTC.

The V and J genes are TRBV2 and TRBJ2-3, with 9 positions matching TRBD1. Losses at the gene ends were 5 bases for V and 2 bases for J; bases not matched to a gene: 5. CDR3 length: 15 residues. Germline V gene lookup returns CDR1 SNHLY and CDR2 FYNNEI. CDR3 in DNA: TGTGCCAGCAGTCAGGGACAGGGCATCACAGATACGCAGTATTTT. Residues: CASSQGQGITDTQYF.

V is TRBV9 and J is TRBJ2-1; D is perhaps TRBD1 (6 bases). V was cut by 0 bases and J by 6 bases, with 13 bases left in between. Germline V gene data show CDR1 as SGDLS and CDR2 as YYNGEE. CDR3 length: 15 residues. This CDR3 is CASSVDGTRINEQFF. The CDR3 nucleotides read TGTGCCAGCAGCGTAGATGGGACAAGAATCAATGAGCAGTTCTTC.

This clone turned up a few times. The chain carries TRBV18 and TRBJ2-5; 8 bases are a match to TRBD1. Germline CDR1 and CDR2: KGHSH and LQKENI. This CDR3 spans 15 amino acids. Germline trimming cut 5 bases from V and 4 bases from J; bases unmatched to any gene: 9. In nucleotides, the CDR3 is TGTGCCAGCTCAATGCGACAGGGGTACACAGAGACCCAGTACTTC. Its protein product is CASSMRQGYTETQYF.

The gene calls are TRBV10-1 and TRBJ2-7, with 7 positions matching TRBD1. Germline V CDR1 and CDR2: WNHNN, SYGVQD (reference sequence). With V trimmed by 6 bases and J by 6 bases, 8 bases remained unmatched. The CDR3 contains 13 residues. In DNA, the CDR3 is TGCGCCAGCAGCCCCGGACAGGTCGGCGAGCAGTACTTC. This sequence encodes CASSPGQVGEQYF.

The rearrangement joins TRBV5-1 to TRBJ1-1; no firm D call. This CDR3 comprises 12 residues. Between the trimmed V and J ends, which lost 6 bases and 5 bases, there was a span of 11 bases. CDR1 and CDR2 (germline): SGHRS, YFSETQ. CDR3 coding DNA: TGCGCCAGCAACCTAGAGGGAACTGAAGCTTTCTTT. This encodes CASNLEGTEAFF.